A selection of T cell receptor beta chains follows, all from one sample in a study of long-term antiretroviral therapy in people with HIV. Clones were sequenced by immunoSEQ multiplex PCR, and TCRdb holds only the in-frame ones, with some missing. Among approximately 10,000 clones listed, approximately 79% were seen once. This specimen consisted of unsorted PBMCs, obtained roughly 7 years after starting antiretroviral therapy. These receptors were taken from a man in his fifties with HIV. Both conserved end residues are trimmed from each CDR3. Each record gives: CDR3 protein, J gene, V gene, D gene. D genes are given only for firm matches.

CDR3 protein: ASSQDETKLF
J gene: TRBJ1-4
V gene: TRBV4-1
D gene: .

CDR3 protein: ASSSGWYNEQF
J gene: TRBJ2-1
V gene: TRBV5-8
D gene: .

CDR3 protein: ASSYLDVVNTGELF
J gene: TRBJ2-2
V gene: TRBV6-6
D gene: .

CDR3 protein: ASSLAGSGANVLT
J gene: TRBJ2-6
V gene: TRBV5-6
D gene: .

CDR3 protein: AISESLGTEAF
J gene: TRBJ1-1
V gene: TRBV10-3
D gene: .

CDR3 protein: ASSFSGGPYNEQF
J gene: TRBJ2-1
V gene: TRBV7-3
D gene: TRBD2

CDR3 protein: SAPNGNGYT
J gene: TRBJ1-2
V gene: TRBV29-1
D gene: .

CDR3 protein: ASSPRRDAPREQY
J gene: TRBJ2-7
V gene: TRBV4-1
D gene: .

CDR3 protein: ASSQDIAGFRSNYGYT
J gene: TRBJ1-2
V gene: TRBV4-1
D gene: .

CDR3 protein: ASASGWVDEQF
J gene: TRBJ2-1
V gene: TRBV6-5
D gene: .